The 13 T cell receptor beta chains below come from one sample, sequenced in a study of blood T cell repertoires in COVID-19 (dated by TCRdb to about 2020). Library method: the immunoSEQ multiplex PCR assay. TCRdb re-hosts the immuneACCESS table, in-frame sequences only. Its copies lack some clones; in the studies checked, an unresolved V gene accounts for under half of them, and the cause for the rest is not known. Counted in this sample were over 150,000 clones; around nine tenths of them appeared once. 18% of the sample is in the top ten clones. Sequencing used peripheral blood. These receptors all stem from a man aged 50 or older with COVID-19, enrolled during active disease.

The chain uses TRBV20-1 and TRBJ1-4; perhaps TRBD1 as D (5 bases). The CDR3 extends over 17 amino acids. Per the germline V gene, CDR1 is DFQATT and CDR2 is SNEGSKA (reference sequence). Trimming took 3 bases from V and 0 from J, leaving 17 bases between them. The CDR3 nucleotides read TGCAGTGCTAGTGGGGGTGGTCAGGGCGCAACTAATGAAAAACTGTTTTTT. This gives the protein CSASGGGQGATNEKLFF.

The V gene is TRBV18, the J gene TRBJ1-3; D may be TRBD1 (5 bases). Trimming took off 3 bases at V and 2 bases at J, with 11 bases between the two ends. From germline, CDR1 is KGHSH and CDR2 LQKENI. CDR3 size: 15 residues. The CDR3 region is CASSPTQGAGNTIYF. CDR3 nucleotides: TGTGCCAGCTCACCGACGCAGGGTGCTGGAAACACCATATATTTT.

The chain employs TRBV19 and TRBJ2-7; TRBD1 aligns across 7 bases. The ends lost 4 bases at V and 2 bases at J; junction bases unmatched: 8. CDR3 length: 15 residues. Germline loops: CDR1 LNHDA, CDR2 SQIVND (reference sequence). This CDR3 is CASSTPGTVTYEQYF. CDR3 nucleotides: TGTGCCAGTAGTACCCCCGGGACAGTAACCTACGAGCAGTACTTC.

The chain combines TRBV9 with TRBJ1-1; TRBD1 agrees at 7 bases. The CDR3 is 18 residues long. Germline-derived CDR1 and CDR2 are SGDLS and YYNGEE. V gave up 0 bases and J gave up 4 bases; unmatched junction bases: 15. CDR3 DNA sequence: TGTGCCAGCAGCGTAGGGAGACAGGGTGTTGAACGAGGCACTGAAGCTTTCTTT. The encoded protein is CASSVGRQGVERGTEAFF.

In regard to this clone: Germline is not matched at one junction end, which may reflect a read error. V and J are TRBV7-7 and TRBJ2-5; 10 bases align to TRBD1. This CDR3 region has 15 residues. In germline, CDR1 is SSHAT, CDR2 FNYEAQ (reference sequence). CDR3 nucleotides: TGTGCTAGCAGCTCTGGACAGGGGGGCCAAGAGACCCAGTACTTC. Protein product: CASSSGQGGQETQYF.

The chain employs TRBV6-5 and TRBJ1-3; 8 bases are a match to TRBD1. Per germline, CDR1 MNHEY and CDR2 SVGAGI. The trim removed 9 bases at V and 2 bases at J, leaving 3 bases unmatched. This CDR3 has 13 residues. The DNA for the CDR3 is TGTGCCAGTCAGACAGGGGCTGGAAACACCATATATTTT. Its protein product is CASQTGAGNTIYF.

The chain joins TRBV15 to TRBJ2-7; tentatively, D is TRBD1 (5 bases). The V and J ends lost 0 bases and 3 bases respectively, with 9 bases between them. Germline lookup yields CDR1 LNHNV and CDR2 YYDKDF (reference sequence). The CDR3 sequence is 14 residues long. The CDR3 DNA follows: TGTGCCACCAGCAGAGAGGGCAGGGTCTACGAGCAGTACTTC. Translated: CATSREGRVYEQYF. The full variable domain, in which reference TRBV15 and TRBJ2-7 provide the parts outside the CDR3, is DAMVIQNPRYQVTQFGKPVTLSCSQTLNHNVMYWYQQKSSQAPKLLFHYYDKDFNNEADTPDNFQSRRPNTSFCFLDIRSPGLGDTAMYLCATSREGRVYEQYFGPGTRLTVT.

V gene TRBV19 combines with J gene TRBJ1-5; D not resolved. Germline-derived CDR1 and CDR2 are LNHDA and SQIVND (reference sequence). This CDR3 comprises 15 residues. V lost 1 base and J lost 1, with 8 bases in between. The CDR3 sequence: CASSIGYRSNQPQHF. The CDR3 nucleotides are TGTGCCAGTAGTATAGGATACAGAAGCAATCAGCCCCAGCATTTT.

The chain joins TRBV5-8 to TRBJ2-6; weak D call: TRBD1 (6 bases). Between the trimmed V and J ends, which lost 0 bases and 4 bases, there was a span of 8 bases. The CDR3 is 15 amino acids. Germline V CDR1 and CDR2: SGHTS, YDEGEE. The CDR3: CASSLVGAGANVLTF. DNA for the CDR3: TGTGCCAGCAGCTTGGTGGGGGCCGGGGCCAACGTCCTGACTTTC.

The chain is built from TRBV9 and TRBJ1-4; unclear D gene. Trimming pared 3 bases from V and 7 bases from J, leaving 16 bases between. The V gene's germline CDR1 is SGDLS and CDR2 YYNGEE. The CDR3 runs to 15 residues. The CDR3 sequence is CASSAQEGSSEKLFF. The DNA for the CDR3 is TGTGCCAGCAGCGCTCAGGAAGGTTCGAGTGAAAAACTGTTTTTT.

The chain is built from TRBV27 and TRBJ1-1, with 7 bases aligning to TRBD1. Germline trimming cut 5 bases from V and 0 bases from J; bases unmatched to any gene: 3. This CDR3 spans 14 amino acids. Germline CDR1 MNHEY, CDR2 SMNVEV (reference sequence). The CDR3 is CASSHTGVNTEAFF. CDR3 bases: TGTGCCAGCAGTCACACAGGGGTGAACACTGAAGCTTTCTTT.

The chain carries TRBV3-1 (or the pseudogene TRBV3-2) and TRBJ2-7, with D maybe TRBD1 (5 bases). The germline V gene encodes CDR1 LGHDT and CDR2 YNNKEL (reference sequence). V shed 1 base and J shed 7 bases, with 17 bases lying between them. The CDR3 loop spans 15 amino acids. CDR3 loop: CASSQVGRASWEQYF. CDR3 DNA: TGTGCCAGCAGCCAAGTTGGCAGGGCGTCATGGGAGCAGTACTTC.

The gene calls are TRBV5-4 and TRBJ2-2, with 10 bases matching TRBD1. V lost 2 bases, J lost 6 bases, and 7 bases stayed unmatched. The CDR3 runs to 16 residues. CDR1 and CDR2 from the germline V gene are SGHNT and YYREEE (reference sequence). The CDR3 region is CASSFWDRGTAGELFF. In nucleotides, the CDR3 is TGTGCCAGCAGCTTCTGGGACAGGGGTACGGCCGGGGAGCTGTTTTTT.